The 8 T cell receptor beta chains presented below share a single source sample, sequenced in a study of T cells in Graves' hyperthyroidism and ophthalmopathy. Researchers amplified the TCR beta CDR3 regions from RNA transcripts. Using the HTBI primer set, a first-round RT-PCR was run on the TCR CDR3. TCRdb re-called the multiplex PCR reads through MiXCR, storing one row per CDR3 protein. In the table there are roughly 840,000 distinct CDR3 sequences, 35% to 45% of which are singletons. The sequenced material came from blood. These receptors came from a man younger than 35 with Graves' hyperthyroidism.

J is TRBJ2-7 and V is TRBV7-6; D unclear. V was trimmed by 1 base and J by 0 bases, leaving 16 bases between them. The CDR3 is made up of 17 amino acids. Germline-derived CDR1 and CDR2 are SGHVS and FNYEAQ. In DNA, the CDR3 is TGTGCCAGCAGCTTAGTCCCCCCTGACCCACCCTCCTACGAGCAGTACTTC. Protein sequence: CASSLVPPDPPSYEQYF. Combining the CDR3 with reference TRBV7-6 and TRBJ2-7 gives the whole variable domain GAGVSQSPRYKVTKRGQDVALRCDPISGHVSLYWYRQALGQGPEFLTYFNYEAQQDKSGLPNDRFSAERPEGSISTLTIQRTEQRDSAMYRCASSLVPPDPPSYEQYFGPGTRLTVT.

The chain joins TRBV10-3 to TRBJ1-2, with TRBD1 matching over 9 bases. Germline V gene lookup returns CDR1 ENHRY and CDR2 SYGVKD. V shed 2 bases, J shed 4 bases, and the junction held 8 bases outside the gene matches. The CDR3 has 16 residues. Written as DNA, the CDR3 is TGTGCCATCAGTGAGGGACAGGGGCCCCAGGGCTATGGCTACACCTTC. This sequence encodes CAISEGQGPQGYGYTF.

J is TRBJ1-2 and V is TRBV29-1; D is unclear. This CDR3 has 9 residues. The V gene lost 0 bases and the J gene lost 12 bases, with 5 bases spanning the gap. Germline loops: CDR1 SQVTM, CDR2 ANQGSEA. This CDR3 is CSVEEANTF. The CDR3 region has the DNA TGCAGCGTTGAAGAGGCGAACACCTTC. Full variable domain (missing parts from reference TRBV29-1 and TRBJ1-2): SAVISQKPSRDICQRGTSLTIQCQVDSQVTMMFWYRQQPGQSLTLIATANQGSEATYESGFVIDKFPISRPNLTFSTLTVSNMSPEDSSIYLCSVEEANTFGSGTRLTVV.

The chain uses TRBV10-2 and TRBJ1-3; D is ambiguous. The germline gives CDR1 WSHSY, CDR2 SAAADI. CDR3 length equals 12 residues. The V end lost 2 bases, the J end lost 6 bases, and 5 bases lay between the germline ends. This CDR3 is CASSEGENTIYF. The CDR3 DNA reads TGCGCCAGCAGTGAGGGGGAAAACACCATATATTTT.

This sequence joins TRBV19 and TRBJ1-5; 7 positions agree with TRBD1. The ends lost 9 bases at V and 7 bases at J; junction bases unmatched: 9. The germline V gene has CDR1 LNHDA and CDR2 SQIVND (reference sequence). The CDR3 consists of 13 residues. The CDR3 DNA sequence: TGTGCCAGCCCCGACAGGGAGAGGCAGCCCCAGCATTTT. Translating it yields CASPDRERQPQHF.

Details on this clonotype: A read error may be the cause here, since a much bigger clone is one base away. The chain has TRBV19 and TRBJ2-2, with D possibly being TRBD2 (6 bases). The CDR3 is 13 amino acids. Germline V CDR1 and CDR2: LNHDA, SQIVND (reference sequence). DNA for the CDR3: TGTGCCAGTACCCCGTCAGGGACCGGGGGGCTGTTTTTT. Translation: CASTPSGTGGLFF.

This sequence joins TRBV19 and TRBJ1-1; no clear D. Trimming removed 2 bases at V and 6 bases at J, with 16 bases between. This CDR3 spans 15 amino acids. Germline values: CDR1 LNHDA, CDR2 SQIVND (reference sequence). The CDR3 sequence is CASSIIPGGQPEAFF. CDR3 DNA: TGTGCCAGTAGTATAATTCCTGGTGGTCAGCCTGAAGCTTTCTTT.

This chain uses TRBV29-1 with TRBJ2-1; D unclear. Germline V gene sequence: CDR1 SQVTM, CDR2 ANQGSEA. This CDR3 is 11 amino acids long. V lost 5 bases to trimming and J lost 6 bases, with 8 bases between them. CDR3 coding DNA: TGCAGCGTTATTGTGGGCAATGAGCAGTTCTTC. The encoded protein is CSVIVGNEQFF.